This is a list of T cell receptor beta chains from one sample in a study of T cell changes during pregnancy in multiple sclerosis. TCRdb keeps only in-frame clones here, not all; method: immunoSEQ multiplex PCR. The profile shows tens of thousands of clones, approximately 90% of them singletons. Sequenced here: peripheral blood, sampled in the third trimester of pregnancy. The receptors originated from a female donor with multiple sclerosis, enrolled in a pregnancy study. CDR3s include the opening cysteine and the closing phenylalanine or tryptophan. A D gene is named only where the DNA matches it firmly.

d_gene: -; v_gene: TRBV4-3; j_gene: TRBJ1-5; CDR3nt: TGCGCCAGCAGCCAAGACCCTCATTGGGGTAGCGACAACCCAAACCCTAATCAGCCCCAGCATTTT; CDR3aa: CASSQDPHWGSDNPNPNQPQHF
d_gene: TRBD2; v_gene: TRBV5-4; j_gene: TRBJ2-1; CDR3nt: TGTGCCAGCAGTTTCGTTAGCGGGAGCAACAATGAGCAGTTCTTC; CDR3aa: CASSFVSGSNNEQFF
d_gene: -; v_gene: TRBV9; j_gene: TRBJ1-2; CDR3nt: TGTGCCAGCAGCGTAGGAGAGATGTATGGCTACACCTTC; CDR3aa: CASSVGEMYGYTF
d_gene: TRBD1; v_gene: TRBV6-5; j_gene: TRBJ1-5; CDR3nt: TGTGCCAGCAGTATTGACAGGGATCAGCCCCAGCATTTT; CDR3aa: CASSIDRDQPQHF
d_gene: TRBD1; v_gene: TRBV7-9; j_gene: TRBJ1-1; CDR3nt: TGTGCCAGCAGCGTCCCGGGACAGGGCCGGGCTTTCTTT; CDR3aa: CASSVPGQGRAFF
d_gene: -; v_gene: TRBV19; j_gene: TRBJ1-2; CDR3nt: TGTGCCAGTAGTATAGATCGGAGGACCAACTATGGCTACACCTTC; CDR3aa: CASSIDRRTNYGYTF
d_gene: -; v_gene: TRBV2; j_gene: TRBJ2-5; CDR3nt: TGTGCCAGCAGCACGGGGGCTAGCGGCCAAGAGACCCAGTACTTC; CDR3aa: CASSTGASGQETQYF
d_gene: TRBD1; v_gene: TRBV10-1; j_gene: TRBJ1-1; CDR3nt: TGCGCCAGCAGTGACTCAGGGGGCGATACTGAAGCTTTCTTT; CDR3aa: CASSDSGGDTEAFF
d_gene: -; v_gene: TRBV6-6; j_gene: TRBJ1-1; CDR3nt: TGTGCCAGCAGTTACGGGGGGGCCGAGGGTGAAGCTTTCTTT; CDR3aa: CASSYGGAEGEAFF
d_gene: -; v_gene: TRBV10-3; j_gene: TRBJ2-7; CDR3nt: TGTGCCATCAGTGAGCCGAGTGACTCCTACGAGCAGTACTTC; CDR3aa: CAISEPSDSYEQYF
d_gene: TRBD1; v_gene: TRBV29-1; j_gene: TRBJ1-2; CDR3nt: TGCAGCGTCCCGGACAGGACCTTAAACTATGGCTACACCTTC; CDR3aa: CSVPDRTLNYGYTF
d_gene: TRBD1; v_gene: TRBV5-1; j_gene: TRBJ2-1; CDR3nt: TGCGCCAGCAGCGCGGACAGGGGCGGCCATGAGCAGTTCTTC; CDR3aa: CASSADRGGHEQFF